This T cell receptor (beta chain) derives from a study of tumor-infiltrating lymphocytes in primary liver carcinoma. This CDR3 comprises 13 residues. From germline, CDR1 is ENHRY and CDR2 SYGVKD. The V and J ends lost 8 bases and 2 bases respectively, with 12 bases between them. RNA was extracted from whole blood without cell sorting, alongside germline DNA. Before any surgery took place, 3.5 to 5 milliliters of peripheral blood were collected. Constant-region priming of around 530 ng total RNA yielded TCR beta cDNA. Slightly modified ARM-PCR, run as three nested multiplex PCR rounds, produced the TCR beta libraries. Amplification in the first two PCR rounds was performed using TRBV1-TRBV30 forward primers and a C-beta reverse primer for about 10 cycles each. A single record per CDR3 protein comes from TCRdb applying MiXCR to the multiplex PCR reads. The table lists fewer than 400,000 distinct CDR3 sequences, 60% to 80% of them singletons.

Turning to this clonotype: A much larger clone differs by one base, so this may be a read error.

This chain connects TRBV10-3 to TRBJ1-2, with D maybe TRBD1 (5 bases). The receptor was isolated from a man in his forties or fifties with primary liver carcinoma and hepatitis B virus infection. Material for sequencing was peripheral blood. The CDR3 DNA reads TGTGCCATCGGAGCCTGGACAAACTATGGCTACACCTTC. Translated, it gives CAIGAWTNYGYTF.